This TCR beta chain was found in a study of blood T cell repertoires in COVID-19 (dated by TCRdb to 2018 to 2021). Broadly, across the study: Samples covering the acute and convalescent phases of COVID-19 were provided by collaborators in the United States, Italy and Spain. The prospective study material was composed of cDNA or gDNA derived from T cells, B-cell-depleted T cells, or PBMCs. The dataset comprised deeply sampled blood TCRbeta repertoires from subjects exposed to, actively infected with, or recovered from COVID-19. The repertoires were released in a freely available public database intended as a resource for research on the immune response to SARS-CoV-2. Samples came from the ongoing ImmuneRACE study (first 160 participants) plus 1,254 subjects from 6 global collaborators. The sample metadata nearly always contained a de-identified subject ID, COVID-19 status, age in years and sex. Where available, HLA class I and class II types were obtained from metadata supplied by the sample provider rather than from assay-based typing.

Regarding this clone: There is no known antigen for this receptor. There are no base qualities to consult, and no much larger clone falls within one base.

Collaborating institutions collected whole blood in K2EDTA tubes following their own protocols. For TCRbeta analysis, collaborator samples were shipped as frozen whole blood, as isolated PBMCs, or as DNA extracted from either sample type. General findings and caveats noted by the study authors: The quantity of clinical and demographic metadata differed by source and by participant and was supplied without curation.

Looking up the germline V gene yields CDR1 SGHAT and CDR2 FQNNGV. Clipping removes 2 bases from V and 0 bases from J, with 11 as the unmatched junction base count. The CDR3 sequence holds 18 residues, the cysteine and phenylalanine included. Only the CDR3 part of the read is kept: 54 bases, read in frame from the first base. TCRbeta CDR3 regions were amplified from genomic DNA by means of the immunoSEQ Assay, a bias-controlled multiplex PCR. Regarding the original processing steps: The number of nucleated cells in each sample was estimated by amplification of reference gene primers within the assay. To quantify the absolute abundance of each unique TCRbeta CDR3 rearrangement, sequence reads were collapsed and filtered. For each sample, productive Simpson clonality was calculated as the square root of Simpson's diversity index across productive rearrangements. TCRdb provides this immuneACCESS table in a form limited to in-frame rearrangements. Some clones are lacking; in checked studies, under half of them reflect an unresolved V gene, and why the rest are absent is not known. V and J calls and clone size are copied from that table; D and trimming were computed from the DNA. This sample has approximately 76,000 clones in its table, and about nine tenths of those were observed once. 13% of the sample rests with the top ten.

The origin of this receptor is a woman between 55 and 75 years old with acute or convalescent COVID-19. Source material: peripheral blood. The chain links TRBV11-2 with TRBJ2-3, and 7 junctional nucleotides match TRBD2. The nucleotide sequence reads TGTGCCAGCAGCTTACGCCGGGCCAGCGGGGCTAGCACAGATACGCAGTATTTT. It specifies CASSLRRASGASTDTQYF.